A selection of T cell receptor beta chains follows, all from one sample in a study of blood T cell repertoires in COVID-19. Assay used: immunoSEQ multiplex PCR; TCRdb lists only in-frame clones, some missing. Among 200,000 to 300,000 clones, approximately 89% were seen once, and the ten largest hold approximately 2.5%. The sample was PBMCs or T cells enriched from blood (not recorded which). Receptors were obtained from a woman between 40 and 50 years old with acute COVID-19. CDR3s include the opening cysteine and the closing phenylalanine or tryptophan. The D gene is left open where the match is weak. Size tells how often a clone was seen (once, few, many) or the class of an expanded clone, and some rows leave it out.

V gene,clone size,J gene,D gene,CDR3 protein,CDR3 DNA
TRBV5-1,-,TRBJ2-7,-,CASSLGYTWGGGYEQYF,TGCGCCAGCAGCTTGGGCTATACGTGGGGAGGGGGCTACGAGCAGTACTTC
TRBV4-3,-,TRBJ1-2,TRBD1,CASSQGGQGLYGYTF,TGCGCCAGCAGCCAAGGCGGACAGGGACTCTATGGCTACACCTTC
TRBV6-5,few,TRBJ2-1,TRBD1,CAAMTGGYNEQFF,TGTGCCGCGATGACAGGGGGGTACAATGAGCAGTTCTTC
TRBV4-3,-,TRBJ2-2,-,CASSQGIGELFF,TGCGCCAGCAGCCAAGGTATCGGGGAGCTGTTTTTT
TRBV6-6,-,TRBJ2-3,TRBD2,CASTYGASGRDTQYF,TGTGCCAGCACCTACGGGGCTAGCGGGAGGGATACGCAGTATTTT
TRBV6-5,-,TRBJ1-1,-,CASSLQGWKGTEAFF,TGTGCCAGCAGCCTACAGGGCTGGAAGGGCACTGAAGCTTTCTTT
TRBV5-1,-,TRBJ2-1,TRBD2,CASSLGLAVYNEQFF,TGCGCCAGCAGCTTGGGACTAGCTGTATACAATGAGCAGTTCTTC
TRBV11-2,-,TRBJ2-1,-,CASRVTLIDNEQFF,TGTGCCAGCAGAGTTACGCTAATCGACAATGAGCAGTTCTTC
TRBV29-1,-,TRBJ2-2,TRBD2,CSVGRAGGPGDTGELFF,TGCAGCGTTGGTCGAGCGGGGGGTCCGGGCGACACCGGGGAGCTGTTTTTT
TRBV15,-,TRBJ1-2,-,CATSRDGDRGYTF,TGTGCCACCAGCAGAGACGGGGATCGGGGCTACACCTTC
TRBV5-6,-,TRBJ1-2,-,CASSLGEGYTF,TGTGCCAGCAGCTTGGGTGAGGGCTACACCTTC
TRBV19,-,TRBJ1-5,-,CASSVQGSNQPQHF,TGTGCCAGTAGTGTCCAGGGGAGCAATCAGCCCCAGCATTTT
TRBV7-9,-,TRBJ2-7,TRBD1,CASSPRTGTVYEQYF,TGTGCCAGCAGCCCAAGGACAGGGACGGTCTACGAGCAGTACTTC
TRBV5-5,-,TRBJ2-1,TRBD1,CASSFDRGRDEQFF,TGTGCCAGCAGCTTCGACAGGGGGCGGGATGAGCAGTTCTTC
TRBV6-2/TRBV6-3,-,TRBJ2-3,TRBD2,CASSYSSGRGTDTQYF,TGTGCCAGCAGTTACTCTAGCGGGAGGGGTACAGATACGCAGTATTTT
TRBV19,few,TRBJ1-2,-,CASSPADLRQNYGYTF,TGTGCCAGTAGTCCCGCGGACCTGAGACAGAACTATGGCTACACCTTC
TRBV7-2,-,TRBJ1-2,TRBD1,CASSLGQGALGYTF,TGTGCCAGCAGCTTAGGACAGGGAGCCTTGGGATACACCTTC
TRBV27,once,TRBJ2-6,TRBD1,CASSNRQGSGANVLTF,TGTGCCAGCAGTAATAGACAGGGTTCTGGGGCCAACGTCCTGACTTTC
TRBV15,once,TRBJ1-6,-,CATSRDYGGNSPLHF,TGTGCCACCAGCAGAGATTATGGGGGGAATTCACCCCTCCACTTT
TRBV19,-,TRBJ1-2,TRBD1,CASSVRGTGGYGYTF,TGTGCCAGTAGTGTCCGAGGGACAGGGGGCTATGGCTACACCTTC
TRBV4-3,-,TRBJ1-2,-,CASSQDSTPRVGYTF,TGCGCCAGCAGCCAAGATTCGACCCCGCGGGTTGGCTACACCTTC
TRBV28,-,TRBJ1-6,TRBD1,CASSFSDRENSPLHF,TGTGCCAGCAGTTTCTCGGACAGGGAGAATTCACCCCTCCACTTT
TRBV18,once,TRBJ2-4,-,CASSPLVGELAKNIQYF,TGTGCCAGCTCACCATTAGTAGGGGAACTAGCCAAAAACATTCAGTACTTC
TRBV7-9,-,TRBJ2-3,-,CASSLSGSTDTQYF,TGTGCCAGCAGCTTATCGGGTAGCACAGATACGCAGTATTTT
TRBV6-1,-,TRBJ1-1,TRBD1,CASSEPGQGREAFF,TGTGCCAGCAGTGAACCGGGACAGGGACGAGAAGCTTTCTTT
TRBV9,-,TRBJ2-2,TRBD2,CASSSSGSFNTGELFF,TGTGCCAGCAGCTCTAGCGGGAGCTTTAACACCGGGGAGCTGTTTTTT
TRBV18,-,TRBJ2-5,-,CASSPFPRGETQYF,TGTGCCAGCTCACCATTCCCCCGAGGGGAGACCCAGTACTTC
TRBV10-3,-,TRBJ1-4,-,CAISAQTNEKLFF,TGTGCCATCAGTGCTCAGACTAATGAAAAACTGTTTTTT
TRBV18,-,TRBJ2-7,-,CASSQDDSSYEQYF,TGTGCCAGCTCCCAGGATGACAGCTCCTACGAGCAGTACTTC
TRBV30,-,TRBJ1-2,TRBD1,CAWGDRDGYTF,TGTGCCTGGGGGGACAGGGATGGCTACACCTTC
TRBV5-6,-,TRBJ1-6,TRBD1,CASSRGQQIQALHF,TGTGCCAGCAGCAGGGGACAGCAGATTCAAGCCCTCCACTTT
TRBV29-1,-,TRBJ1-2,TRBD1,CSVTLPGQLYGYTF,TGCAGCGTGACACTCCCGGGACAGCTCTATGGCTACACCTTC
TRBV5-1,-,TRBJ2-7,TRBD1,CASTGTAHSYEQYF,TGCGCCAGCACCGGGACAGCCCACTCCTACGAGCAGTACTTC
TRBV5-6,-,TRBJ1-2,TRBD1,CASSLSRGAYGYTF,TGTGCCAGCAGCTTGAGCAGGGGGGCTTATGGCTACACCTTC
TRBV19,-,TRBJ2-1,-,CASSTQGGRRKSSYNEQFF,TGTGCCAGTAGTACGCAGGGGGGTCGACGGAAGAGCTCCTACAATGAGCAGTTCTTC
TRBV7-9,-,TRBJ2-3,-,CASSISADTQYF,TGTGCCAGCAGCATTAGCGCAGATACGCAGTATTTT
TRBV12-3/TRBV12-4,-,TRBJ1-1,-,CASSPDRLRAFF,TGTGCCAGCAGTCCTGACAGGCTACGGGCTTTCTTT
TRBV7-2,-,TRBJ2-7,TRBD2,CASSPRLAGAYEQYF,TGTGCCAGCAGCCCTCGACTAGCGGGGGCCTACGAGCAGTACTTC
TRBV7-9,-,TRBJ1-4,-,CASSPSRPGATNEKLFF,TGTGCCAGCAGCCCATCCAGACCCGGGGCAACTAATGAAAAACTGTTTTTT
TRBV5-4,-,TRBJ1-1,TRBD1,CASSPDRSGGGTEAFF,TGTGCCAGCAGCCCCGACCGGTCAGGGGGCGGGACTGAAGCTTTCTTT
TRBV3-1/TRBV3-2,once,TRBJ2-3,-,CASSQDHQGSPDTQYF,TGTGCCAGCAGCCAAGATCATCAAGGTAGCCCCGATACGCAGTATTTT
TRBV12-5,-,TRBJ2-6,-,CASGFRGFSGANVLTF,TGTGCTAGTGGTTTCCGAGGTTTCTCTGGGGCCAACGTCCTGACTTTC